This TCR beta chain came from a study of shared clonotypes between healthy human individuals. Only CD45RO-negative cells positively selected for CCR7 counted as naive CD8 cells, so terminally differentiated effector memory CD45RA+ cells were excluded. The study drew all its donors from Caucasian adults living in Nashville, Tennessee. The data were produced by immunoSEQ multiplex PCR, yet TCRdb's version contains in-frame clones alone and is incomplete. The table records about 2 million clones, just under 95% of them present only once. Study-wide findings and caveats: Across four donors, naive CD4 shared around 5.4%, naive CD8 under 4%, memory CD4 about 2.5%, memory CD8 under 0.5%. Clonotype sharing among the donors was expected to vary with sequencing depth.

There are 12 residues in the CDR3. Germline CDR1 is SNHLY and CDR2 is FYNNEI. V was pared by 4 bases and J by 0 bases, with 3 bases between. The sample holds a few counts of this clone. Its antigen is still unknown. The TCR comes from a man younger than 35 in good health. Sequenced: naive CD8+ T cells sorted from blood. The rearrangement uses TRBV2 and TRBJ1-1; D unclear. DNA for the CDR3: TGTGCCAGCAGTGGAATGAACACTGAAGCTTTCTTT. Its protein is CASSGMNTEAFF.